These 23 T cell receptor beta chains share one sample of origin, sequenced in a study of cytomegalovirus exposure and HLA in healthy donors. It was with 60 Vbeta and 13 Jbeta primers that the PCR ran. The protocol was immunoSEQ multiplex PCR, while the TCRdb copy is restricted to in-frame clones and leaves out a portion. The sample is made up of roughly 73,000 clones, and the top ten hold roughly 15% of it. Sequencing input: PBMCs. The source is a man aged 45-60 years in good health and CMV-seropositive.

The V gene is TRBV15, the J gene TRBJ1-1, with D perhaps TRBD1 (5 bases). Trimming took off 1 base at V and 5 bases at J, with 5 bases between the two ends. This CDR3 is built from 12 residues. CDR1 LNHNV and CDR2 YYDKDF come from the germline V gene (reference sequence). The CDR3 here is CATSRGQTEAFF. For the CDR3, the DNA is TGTGCCACCAGCAGAGGACAGACTGAAGCTTTCTTT.

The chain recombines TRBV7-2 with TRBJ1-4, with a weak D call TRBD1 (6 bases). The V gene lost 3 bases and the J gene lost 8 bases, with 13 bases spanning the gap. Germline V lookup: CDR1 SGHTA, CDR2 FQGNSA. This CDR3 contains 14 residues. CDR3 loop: CASSFGGAGEKLFF. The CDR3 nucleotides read TGTGCCAGCAGCTTTGGGGGGGCAGGGGAAAAACTGTTTTTT.

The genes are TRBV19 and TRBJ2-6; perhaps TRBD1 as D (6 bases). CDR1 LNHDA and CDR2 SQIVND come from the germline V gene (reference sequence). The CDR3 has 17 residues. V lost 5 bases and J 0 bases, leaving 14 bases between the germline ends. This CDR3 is CASSHPQGNSGANVLTF. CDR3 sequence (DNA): TGTGCCAGTAGTCATCCACAGGGTAACTCTGGGGCCAACGTCCTGACTTTC.

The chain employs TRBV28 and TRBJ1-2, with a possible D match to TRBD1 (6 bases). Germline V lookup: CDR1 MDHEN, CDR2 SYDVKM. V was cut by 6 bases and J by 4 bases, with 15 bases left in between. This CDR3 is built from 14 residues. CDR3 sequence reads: CASSTAGQFYGYTF. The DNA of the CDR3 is TGTGCCAGCAGCACCGCAGGACAGTTCTATGGCTACACCTTC.

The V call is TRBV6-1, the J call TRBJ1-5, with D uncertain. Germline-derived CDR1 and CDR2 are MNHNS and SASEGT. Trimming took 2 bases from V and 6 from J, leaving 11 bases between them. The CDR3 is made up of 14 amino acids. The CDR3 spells CASSEKVDIQPQHF. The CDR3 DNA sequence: TGTGCCAGCAGTGAAAAGGTAGACATTCAGCCCCAGCATTTT.

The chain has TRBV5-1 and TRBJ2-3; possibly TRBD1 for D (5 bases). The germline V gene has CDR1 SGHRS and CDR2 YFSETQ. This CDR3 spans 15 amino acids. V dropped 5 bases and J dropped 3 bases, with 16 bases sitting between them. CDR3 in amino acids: CASRPDPQGTDTQYF. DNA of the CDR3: TGCGCCAGCAGGCCCGACCCTCAGGGTACAGATACGCAGTATTTT.

In DNA form, the CDR3 reads TGCAACGTCCGCAGGGTGGAGACCCAGTACTTC. Protein sequence: CNVRRVETQYF. J is TRBJ2-5 and V is TRBV29-1; D might be TRBD1 (5 bases). The CDR3 has 11 amino acids. Germline lookup yields CDR1 SQVTM and CDR2 ANQGSEA. The full variable domain, completed using reference TRBV29-1 and TRBJ2-5, is SAVISQKPSRDICQRGTSLTIQCQVDSQVTMMFWYRQQPGQSLTLIATANQGSEATYESGFVIDKFPISRPNLTFSTLTVSNMSPEDSSIYLCNVRRVETQYFGPGTRLLVL.

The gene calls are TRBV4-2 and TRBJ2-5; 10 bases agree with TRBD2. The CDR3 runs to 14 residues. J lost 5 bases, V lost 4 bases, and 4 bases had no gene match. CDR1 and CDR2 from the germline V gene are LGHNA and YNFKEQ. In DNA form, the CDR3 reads TGTGCCAGCAGCCCTAGCGGGAGTTCTGAGACCCAGTACTTC. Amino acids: CASSPSGSSETQYF.

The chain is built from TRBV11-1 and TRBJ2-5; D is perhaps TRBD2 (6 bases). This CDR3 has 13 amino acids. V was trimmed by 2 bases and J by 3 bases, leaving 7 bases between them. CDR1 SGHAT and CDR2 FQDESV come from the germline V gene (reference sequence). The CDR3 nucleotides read TGTGCCAGCAGCTTATCTAGCGAAGAGACCCAGTACTTC. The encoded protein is CASSLSSEETQYF.

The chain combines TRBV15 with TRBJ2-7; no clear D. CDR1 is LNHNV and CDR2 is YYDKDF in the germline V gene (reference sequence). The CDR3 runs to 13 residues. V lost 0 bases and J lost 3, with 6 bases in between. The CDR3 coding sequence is TGTGCCACCAGCAGAGAGCCAGGCTACGAGCAGTACGTC. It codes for CATSREPGYEQYV.

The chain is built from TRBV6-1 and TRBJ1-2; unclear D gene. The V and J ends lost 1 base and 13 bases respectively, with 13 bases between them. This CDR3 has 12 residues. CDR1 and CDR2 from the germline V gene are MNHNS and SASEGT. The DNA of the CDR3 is TGTGCCAGCAGTGAAGGGTACGAGTCCTGCACCTTC. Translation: CASSEGYESCTF.

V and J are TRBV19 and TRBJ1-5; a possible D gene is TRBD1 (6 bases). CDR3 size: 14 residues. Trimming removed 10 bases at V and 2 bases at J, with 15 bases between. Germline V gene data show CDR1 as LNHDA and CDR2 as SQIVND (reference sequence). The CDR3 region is CATQGRGGNQPQHF. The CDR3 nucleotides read TGTGCCACCCAGGGGAGGGGGGGCAATCAGCCCCAGCATTTT.

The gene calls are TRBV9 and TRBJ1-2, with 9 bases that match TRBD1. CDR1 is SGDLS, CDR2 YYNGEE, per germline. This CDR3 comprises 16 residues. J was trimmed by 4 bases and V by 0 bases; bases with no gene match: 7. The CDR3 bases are TGTGCCAGCAGCGTAGAGGGACAGGGAAACTTCTATGGCTACACCTTC. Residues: CASSVEGQGNFYGYTF.

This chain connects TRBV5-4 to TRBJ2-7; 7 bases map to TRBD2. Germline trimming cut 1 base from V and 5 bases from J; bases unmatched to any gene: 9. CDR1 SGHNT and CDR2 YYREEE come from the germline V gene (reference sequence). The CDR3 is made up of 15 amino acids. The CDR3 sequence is CASSLYAGRGDEQYF. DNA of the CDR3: TGTGCCAGCAGCTTGTACGCAGGTCGGGGGGACGAGCAGTACTTC.

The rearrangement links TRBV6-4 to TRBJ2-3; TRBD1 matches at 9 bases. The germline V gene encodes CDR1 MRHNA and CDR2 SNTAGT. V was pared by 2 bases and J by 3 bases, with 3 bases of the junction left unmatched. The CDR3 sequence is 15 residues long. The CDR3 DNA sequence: TGTGCCAGCAGTGACGGGGACAGGGAAACAGATACGCAGTATTTT. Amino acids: CASSDGDRETDTQYF.

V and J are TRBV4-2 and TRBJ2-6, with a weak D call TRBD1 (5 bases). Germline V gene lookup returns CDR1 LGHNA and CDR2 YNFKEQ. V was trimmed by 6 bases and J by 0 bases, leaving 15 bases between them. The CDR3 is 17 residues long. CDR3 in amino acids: CASRPTGASSGANVLTF. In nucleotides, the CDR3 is TGTGCCAGCAGACCCACAGGCGCTAGCTCTGGGGCCAACGTCCTGACTTTC.

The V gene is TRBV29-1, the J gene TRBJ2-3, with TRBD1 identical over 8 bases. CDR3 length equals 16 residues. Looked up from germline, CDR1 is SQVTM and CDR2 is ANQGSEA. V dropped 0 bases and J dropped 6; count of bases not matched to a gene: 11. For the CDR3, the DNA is TGCAGCGTTGAAGACCCATACCAGGGGGCGACCGATACGCAGTATTTT. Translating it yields CSVEDPYQGATDTQYF.

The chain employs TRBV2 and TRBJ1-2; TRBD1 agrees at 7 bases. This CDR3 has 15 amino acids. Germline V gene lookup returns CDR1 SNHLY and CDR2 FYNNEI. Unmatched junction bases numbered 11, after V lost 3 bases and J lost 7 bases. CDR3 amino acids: CASSDAGGEAGGYTF. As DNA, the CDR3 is TGTGCCAGCAGTGATGCAGGGGGTGAGGCGGGTGGCTACACCTTC.

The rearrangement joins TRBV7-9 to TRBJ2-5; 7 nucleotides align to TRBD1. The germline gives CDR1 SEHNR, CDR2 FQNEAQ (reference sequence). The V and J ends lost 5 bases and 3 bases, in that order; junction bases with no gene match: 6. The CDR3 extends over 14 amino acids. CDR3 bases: TGTGCCAGCAGCCTAGGGACAGCAAAAGAGACCCAGTACTTC. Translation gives CASSLGTAKETQYF.

The CDR3 is CASRDRQIQETQYF. The CDR3 nucleotides read TGCGCCAGCAGGGACCGACAGATCCAAGAGACCCAGTACTTC. The chain uses TRBV5-1 and TRBJ2-5; D is perhaps TRBD1 (5 bases). Trimming cost V 5 bases and J 1 base, with 12 bases left between them. This CDR3 region has 14 residues. The germline gives CDR1 SGHRS, CDR2 YFSETQ. Full variable domain (rest looked up from reference TRBV5-1 and TRBJ2-5): KAGVTQTPRYLIKTRGQQVTLSCSPISGHRSVSWYQQTPGQGLQFLFEYFSETQRNKGNFPGRFSGRQFSNSRSEMNVSTLELGDSALYLCASRDRQIQETQYFGPGTRLLVL.

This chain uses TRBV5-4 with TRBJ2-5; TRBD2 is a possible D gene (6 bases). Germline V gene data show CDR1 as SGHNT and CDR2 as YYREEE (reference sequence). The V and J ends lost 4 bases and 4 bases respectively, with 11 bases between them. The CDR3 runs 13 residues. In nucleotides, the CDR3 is TGTGCCAGCAGCACGGACGGGGGAGAGACCCAGTACTTC. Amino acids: CASSTDGGETQYF. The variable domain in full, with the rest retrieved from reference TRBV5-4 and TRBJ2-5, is ETGVTQSPTHLIKTRGQQVTLRCSSQSGHNTVSWYQQALGQGPQFIFQYYREEENGRGNFPPRFSGLQFPNYSSELNVNALELDDSALYLCASSTDGGETQYFGPGTRLLVL.

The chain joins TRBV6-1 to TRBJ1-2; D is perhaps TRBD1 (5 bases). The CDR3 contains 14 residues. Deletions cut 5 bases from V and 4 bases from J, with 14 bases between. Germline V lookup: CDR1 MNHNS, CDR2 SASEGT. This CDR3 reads CASSISQGGYGYTF. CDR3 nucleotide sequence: TGTGCCAGCAGTATATCGCAGGGCGGCTATGGCTACACCTTC.

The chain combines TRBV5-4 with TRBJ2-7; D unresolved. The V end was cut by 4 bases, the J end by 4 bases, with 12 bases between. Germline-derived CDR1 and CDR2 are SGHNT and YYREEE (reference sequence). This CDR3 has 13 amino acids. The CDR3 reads CASSDSTGYEQYF. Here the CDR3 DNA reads TGTGCCAGCAGCGACTCGACTGGGTACGAGCAGTACTTC. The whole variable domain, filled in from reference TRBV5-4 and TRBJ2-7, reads ETGVTQSPTHLIKTRGQQVTLRCSSQSGHNTVSWYQQALGQGPQFIFQYYREEENGRGNFPPRFSGLQFPNYSSELNVNALELDDSALYLCASSDSTGYEQYFGPGTRLTVT.